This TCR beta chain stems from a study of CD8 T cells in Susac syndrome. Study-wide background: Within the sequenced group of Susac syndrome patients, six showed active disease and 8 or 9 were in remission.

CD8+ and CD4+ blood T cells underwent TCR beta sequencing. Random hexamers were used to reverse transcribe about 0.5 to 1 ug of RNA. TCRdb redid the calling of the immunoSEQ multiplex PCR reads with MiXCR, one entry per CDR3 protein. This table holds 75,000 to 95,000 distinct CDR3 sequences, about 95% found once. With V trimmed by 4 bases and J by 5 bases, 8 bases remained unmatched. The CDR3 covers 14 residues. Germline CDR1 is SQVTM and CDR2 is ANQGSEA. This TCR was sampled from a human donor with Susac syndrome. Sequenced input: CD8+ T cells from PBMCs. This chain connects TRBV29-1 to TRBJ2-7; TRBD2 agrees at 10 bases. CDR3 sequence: CSVVIPSGSDEQYF. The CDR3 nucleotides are TGCAGCGTTGTAATTCCTAGCGGGAGTGACGAGCAGTACTTC.